Reported below is one TCR beta chain. This entry is derived from a study of blood T cell repertoires in COVID-19. Sequenced by immunoSEQ multiplex PCR; TCRdb stores in-frame clones only, minus some. The sample has 180,000 or so clones, about 86% seen once. The CDR3 is 18 amino acids. With 3 bases clipped from V and 9 bases from J, the junction kept 20 bases outside the gene matches. The germline V gene encodes CDR1 MDHEN and CDR2 SYDVKM. Sequenced material: PBMCs or T cells enriched from blood (not recorded which). The gene calls are TRBV28 and TRBJ2-1; 7 positions agree with TRBD1. The TCR originated in a man between 40 and 49 years old who had recovered from COVID-19. The CDR3 nucleotides read TGTGCCAGCAGTTTGTACGTCCTGAGGGGGCTAAATGCGGGTGAGCAGTTCTTC. Amino acid sequence: CASSLYVLRGLNAGEQFF.